These 13 T cell receptor beta chains originate from one sample sequenced in a study of blood T cell repertoires in COVID-19. Measured with immunoSEQ multiplex PCR; TCRdb has only the in-frame clones, and not every one. The sample includes a few hundred thousand clones, 89% of them seen just once. The sequenced sample consisted of PBMCs or T cells enriched from blood (not recorded which). Receptor source: a woman aged 35 to 49 who had recovered from COVID-19.

The chain has TRBV3-1 (or the pseudogene TRBV3-2) and TRBJ2-2, with 7 bases matching TRBD2. CDR1 is LGHDT, CDR2 YNNKEL, per germline (reference sequence). After removal of 3 bases from V and 6 bases from J, the junction contained 10 bases not matched to a gene. The CDR3 runs to 16 residues. The CDR3 nucleotides read TGTGCCAGCAGCCAGGACTTCGGGACTATGGCCGGGGAGCTGTTTTTT. Protein product: CASSQDFGTMAGELFF.

This clone was recorded once. This sequence joins TRBV5-1 and TRBJ2-5; the match to TRBD2 covers 10 bases. V was clipped by 0 bases and J by 1 base; unmatched bases: 3. This CDR3 spans 16 amino acids. CDR1 and CDR2 from the germline V gene are SGHRS and YFSETQ. CDR3 in amino acids: CASSLVLAGSQETQYF. Here the CDR3 DNA reads TGCGCCAGCAGCTTGGTACTAGCGGGGTCCCAAGAGACCCAGTACTTC.

The chain couples TRBV6-5 to TRBJ1-5; D is undetermined. The germline V gene has CDR1 MNHEY and CDR2 SVGAGI. This CDR3 is built from 14 residues. V was trimmed by 7 bases and J by 1 base, leaving 11 bases between them. CDR3 nucleotides: TGTGCCAGCACGGAGACCTACAGCAATCAGCCCCAGCATTTT. Translated: CASTETYSNQPQHF.

This CDR3 is CASSLELTGENTGELFF. The CDR3 bases are TGTGCCAGCAGCTTGGAGTTGACGGGGGAGAACACCGGGGAGCTGTTTTTT. The chain employs TRBV7-6 and TRBJ2-2; maybe TRBD2 (6 bases). This CDR3 comprises 17 residues. The germline V gene encodes CDR1 SGHVS and CDR2 FNYEAQ. V lost 3 bases to trimming and J lost 1 base, with 15 bases between them.

The V call is TRBV18, the J call TRBJ2-3, with 9 bases fitting TRBD1. From germline, CDR1 is KGHSH and CDR2 LQKENI. The J segment lost 8 bases and the V segment lost 2 bases, leaving 8 bases of the junction unmatched. The CDR3 runs to 15 residues. This CDR3 is CASSPGTGKVVTQYF. CDR3 nucleotides: TGTGCCAGCTCACCAGGGACAGGGAAGGTTGTTACGCAGTATTTT.

CDR3 sequence reads: CASSPPGGYTEAFF. Here the CDR3 DNA reads TGTGCCAGCAGTCCTCCCGGGGGGTACACTGAAGCTTTCTTT. The chain uses TRBV28 and TRBJ1-1; perhaps TRBD1 as D (5 bases). Germline assignment: CDR1 MDHEN and CDR2 SYDVKM. Trimming removed 5 bases at V and 3 bases at J, with 13 bases between. The CDR3 is 14 residues long.

The chain employs TRBV7-2 and TRBJ1-2; no definite D call. Trimming shortened V by 1 base and J by 4 bases, and 13 bases separated the two germline ends. Germline CDR1 reads SGHTA; CDR2 reads FQGNSA. This CDR3 has 15 residues. CDR3 nucleotides: TGTGCCAGCAGCTTAGATAGGGCGGGCTTCTATGGCTACACCTTC. It is translated as CASSLDRAGFYGYTF.

This chain links TRBV6-2 or TRBV6-3 with TRBJ2-7; TRBD2 matches at 9 bases. The CDR3 runs 16 residues. The junction had 8 bases not matched to a gene; V was cut back by 2 bases and J by 3 bases. Germline V gene sequence: CDR1 MNHEY, CDR2 SVGEGT. In nucleotides, the CDR3 is TGTGCCAGCAGTTACGATTCCCTAGCGGGGCTCTACGAGCAGTACTTC. Translating it yields CASSYDSLAGLYEQYF.

This clone came up once. This rearrangement joins TRBV2 to TRBJ1-6; 7 bases agree with TRBD1. Germline V gene data show CDR1 as SNHLY and CDR2 as FYNNEI. The length of the CDR3 is 15 residues. Germline trimming cut 7 bases from V and 12 bases from J; bases unmatched to any gene: 15. The CDR3 loop reads CASTLGTGQTGPLHF. In nucleotides, the CDR3 is TGTGCCAGCACGTTGGGGACGGGACAGACTGGACCCCTCCACTTT.

The CDR3 sequence is CASSLSGAFGSEQFF. CDR3 coding DNA: TGTGCCAGCAGCTTATCCGGAGCCTTTGGTAGTGAGCAGTTCTTC. The rearrangement uses TRBV7-3 and TRBJ2-1; D not certain. CDR3 size: 15 residues. Trimming stripped 2 bases from V and 9 bases from J, with 17 bases between. The germline V gene has CDR1 SGHTA and CDR2 FQGTGA.

The CDR3 sequence is CASSPRGQGGRYEQYF. The CDR3 DNA follows: TGTGCCAGCAGCCCCAGGGGACAGGGGGGTCGCTACGAGCAGTACTTC. The chain is built from TRBV7-2 and TRBJ2-7, with 11 bases fitting TRBD1. The germline V gene encodes CDR1 SGHTA and CDR2 FQGNSA. CDR3 length: 16 residues. V lost 5 bases and J lost 3; bases outside the gene matches: 9.

The gene calls are TRBV28 and TRBJ2-1; 9 bases map to TRBD2. The CDR3 has 15 residues. Germline-derived CDR1 and CDR2 are MDHEN and SYDVKM. With 2 bases clipped from V and 7 bases from J, the junction kept 6 bases outside the gene matches. This chain's CDR3 is CASSLVSGGGNEQFF. CDR3 DNA: TGTGCCAGCAGTTTAGTTAGCGGGGGCGGGAATGAGCAGTTCTTC.

The V and J genes are TRBV28 and TRBJ2-2; D unclear. The CDR3 loop spans 15 amino acids. The germline CDR1 and CDR2 sequences are MDHEN and SYDVKM. Trimming cost V 6 bases and J 6 bases, with 17 bases left between them. CDR3 protein: CASSPSRPRAGELFF. The CDR3 nucleotides read TGTGCCAGCAGCCCCTCCCGCCCTCGCGCCGGGGAGCTGTTTTTT.